This T cell receptor (beta chain) was sequenced in a study of shared clonotypes between healthy human individuals. Study as a whole: Samples came from two female and a few male donors aged 18 to 49. Whole-study results and caveats: Larger estimated richness was generally recorded for naive subsets relative to memory subsets. Compared with clonotypes that all four donors shared, non-shared clonotypes had lower generation probabilities.

Terminally differentiated effector memory CD45RA+ cells were left out of the naive CD8 fraction, which was CD45RO-negative and positively selected for CCR7. Concerning this clone itself: As yet, its antigen is unknown.

Unmatched junction bases numbered 5, after V lost 5 bases and J lost 2 bases. Germline V lookup: CDR1 SGHTA, CDR2 FQGNSA. The CDR3 sequence is 15 residues long. Profiled with immunoSEQ multiplex PCR; TCRdb holds only in-frame clones, not every one. The sample holds around 2,100,000 clones, about 95% seen once. This sequence joins TRBV7-2 and TRBJ2-5; TRBD2 agrees at 10 bases. This receptor was taken from a man between 18 and 35 years old in good health. The sequencing sample was made of naive CD8+ T cells sorted from blood. The chain's CDR3 is CASSQTSGIQETQYF. The CDR3 DNA is TGTGCCAGCAGCCAAACTAGCGGGATTCAAGAGACCCAGTACTTC.